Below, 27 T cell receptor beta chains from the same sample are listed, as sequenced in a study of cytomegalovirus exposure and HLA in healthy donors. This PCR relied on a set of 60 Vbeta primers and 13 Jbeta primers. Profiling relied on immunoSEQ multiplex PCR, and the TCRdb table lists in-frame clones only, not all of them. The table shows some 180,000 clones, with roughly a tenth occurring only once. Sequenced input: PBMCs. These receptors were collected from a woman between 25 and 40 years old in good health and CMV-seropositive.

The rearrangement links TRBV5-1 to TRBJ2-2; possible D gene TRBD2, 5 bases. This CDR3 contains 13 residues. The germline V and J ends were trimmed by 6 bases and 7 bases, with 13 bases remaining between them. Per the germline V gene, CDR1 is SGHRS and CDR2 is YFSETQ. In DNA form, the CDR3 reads TGCGCCAGCAAAAACCGGGATGGCGGGGAGCTGTTTTTT. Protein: CASKNRDGGELFF.

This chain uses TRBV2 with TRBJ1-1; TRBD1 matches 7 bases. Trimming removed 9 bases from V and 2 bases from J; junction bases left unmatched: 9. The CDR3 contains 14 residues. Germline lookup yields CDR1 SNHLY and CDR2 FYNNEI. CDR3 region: CASYLGQTNTEAFF. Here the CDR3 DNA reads TGTGCCAGTTATCTGGGACAGACTAACACTGAAGCTTTCTTT.

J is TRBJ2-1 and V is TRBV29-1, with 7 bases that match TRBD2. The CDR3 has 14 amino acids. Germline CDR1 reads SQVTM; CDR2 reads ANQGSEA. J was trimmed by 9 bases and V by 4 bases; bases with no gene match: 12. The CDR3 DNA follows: TGCAGCGTTGGAAGCGGGATAAGAGATTTTGAGCAGTTCTTC. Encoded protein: CSVGSGIRDFEQFF.

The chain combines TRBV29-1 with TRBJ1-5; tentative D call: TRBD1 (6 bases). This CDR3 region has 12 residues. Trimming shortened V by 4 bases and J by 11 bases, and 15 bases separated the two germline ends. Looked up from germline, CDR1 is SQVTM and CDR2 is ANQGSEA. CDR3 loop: CSVVTGREAQHF. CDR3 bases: TGCAGCGTTGTAACAGGGAGGGAGGCCCAGCATTTT.

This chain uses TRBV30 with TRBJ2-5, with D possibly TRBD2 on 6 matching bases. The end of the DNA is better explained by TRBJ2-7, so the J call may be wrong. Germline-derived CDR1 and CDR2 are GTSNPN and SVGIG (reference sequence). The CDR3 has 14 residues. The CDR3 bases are TGTGCCTGGAGTGTAAATCGGTGGCGGGGCGAGCAGTACTTC. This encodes CAWSVNRWRGEQYF.

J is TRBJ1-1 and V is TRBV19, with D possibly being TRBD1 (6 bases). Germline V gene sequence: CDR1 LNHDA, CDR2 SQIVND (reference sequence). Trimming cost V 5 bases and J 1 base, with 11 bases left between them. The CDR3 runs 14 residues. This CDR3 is CASSLSTGNTEAFF. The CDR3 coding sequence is TGTGCCAGTAGTTTATCGACAGGGAACACTGAAGCTTTCTTT.

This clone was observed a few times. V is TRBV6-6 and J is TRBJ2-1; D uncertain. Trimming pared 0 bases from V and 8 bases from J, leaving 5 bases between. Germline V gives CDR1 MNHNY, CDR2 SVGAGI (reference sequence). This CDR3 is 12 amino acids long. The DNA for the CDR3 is TGTGCCAGCAGTTACTCGAGCCATGAGCAGTTCTTC. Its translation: CASSYSSHEQFF.

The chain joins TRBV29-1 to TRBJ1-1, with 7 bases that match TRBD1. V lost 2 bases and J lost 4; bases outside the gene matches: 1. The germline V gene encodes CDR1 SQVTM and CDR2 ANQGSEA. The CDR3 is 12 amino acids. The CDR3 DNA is TGCAGCGTTGAACCAGGGGGCACTGAAGCTTTCTTT. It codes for CSVEPGGTEAFF.

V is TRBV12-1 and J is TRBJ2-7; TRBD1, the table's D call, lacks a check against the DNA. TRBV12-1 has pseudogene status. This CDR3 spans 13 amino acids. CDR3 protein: CASTPRQSYEQYF. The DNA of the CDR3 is TGTGCCAGCACCCCACGACAGTCCTACGAGCAGTACTTC.

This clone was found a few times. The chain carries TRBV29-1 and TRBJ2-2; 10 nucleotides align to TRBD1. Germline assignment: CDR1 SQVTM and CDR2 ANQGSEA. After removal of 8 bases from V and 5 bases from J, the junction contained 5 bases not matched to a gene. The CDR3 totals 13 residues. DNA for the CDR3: TGCAGCTGGGAGGGACAGGGGACCGGGGAGCTGTTTTTT. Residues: CSWEGQGTGELFF.

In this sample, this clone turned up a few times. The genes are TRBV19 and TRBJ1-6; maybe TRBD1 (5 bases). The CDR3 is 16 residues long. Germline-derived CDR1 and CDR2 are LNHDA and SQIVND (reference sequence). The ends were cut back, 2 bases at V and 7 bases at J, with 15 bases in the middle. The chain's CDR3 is CASSISRRGGNSPLHF. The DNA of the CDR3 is TGTGCCAGTAGTATAAGTCGTCGGGGGGGGAATTCACCCCTCCACTTT.

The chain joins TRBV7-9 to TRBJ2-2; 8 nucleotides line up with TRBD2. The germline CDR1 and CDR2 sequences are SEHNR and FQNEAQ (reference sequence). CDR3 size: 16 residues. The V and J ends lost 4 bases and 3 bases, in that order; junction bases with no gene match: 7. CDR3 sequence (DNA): TGTGCCAGCAGCTCCCCTCGGGAGGGGGACACCGGGGAGCTGTTTTTT. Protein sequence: CASSSPREGDTGELFF. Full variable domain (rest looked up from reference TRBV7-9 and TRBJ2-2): DTGVSQNPRHKITKRGQNVTFRCDPISEHNRLYWYRQTLGQGPEFLTYFQNEAQLEKSRLLSDRFSAERPKGSFSTLEIQRTEQGDSAMYLCASSSPREGDTGELFFGEGSRLTVL.

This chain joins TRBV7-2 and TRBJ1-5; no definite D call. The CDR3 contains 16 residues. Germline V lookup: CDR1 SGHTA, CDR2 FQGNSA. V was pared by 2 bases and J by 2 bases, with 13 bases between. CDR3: CASSLWRGTGNQPQHF. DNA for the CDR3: TGTGCCAGCAGCTTATGGCGGGGTACCGGCAATCAGCCCCAGCATTTT.

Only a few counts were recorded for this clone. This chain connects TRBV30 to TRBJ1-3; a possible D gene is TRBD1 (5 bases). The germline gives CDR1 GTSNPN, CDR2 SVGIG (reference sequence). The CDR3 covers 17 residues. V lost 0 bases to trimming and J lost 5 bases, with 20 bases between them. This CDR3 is CAWSVTLEGPYRNTIYF. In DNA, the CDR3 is TGTGCCTGGAGTGTAACATTGGAGGGGCCCTACAGAAACACCATATATTTT. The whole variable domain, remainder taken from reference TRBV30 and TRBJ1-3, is SQTIHQWPATLVQPVGSPLSLECTVEGTSNPNLYWYRQAAGRGLQLLFYSVGIGQISSEVPQNLSASRPQDRQFILSSKKLLLSDSGFYLCAWSVTLEGPYRNTIYFGEGSWLTVV.

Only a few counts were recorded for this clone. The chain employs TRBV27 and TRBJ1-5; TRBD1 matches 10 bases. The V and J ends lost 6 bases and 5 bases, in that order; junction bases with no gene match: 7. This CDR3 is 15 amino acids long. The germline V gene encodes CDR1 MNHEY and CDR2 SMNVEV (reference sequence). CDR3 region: CASSTGTGVHQPQHF. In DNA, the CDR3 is TGTGCCAGCAGCACCGGGACAGGGGTTCATCAGCCCCAGCATTTT.

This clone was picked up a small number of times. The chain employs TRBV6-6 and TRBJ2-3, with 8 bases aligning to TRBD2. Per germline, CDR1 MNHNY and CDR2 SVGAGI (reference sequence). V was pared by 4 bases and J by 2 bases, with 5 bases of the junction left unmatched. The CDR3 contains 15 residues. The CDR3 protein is CASSWVGGATDTQYF. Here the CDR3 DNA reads TGTGCCAGCAGTTGGGTCGGGGGGGCCACAGATACGCAGTATTTT.

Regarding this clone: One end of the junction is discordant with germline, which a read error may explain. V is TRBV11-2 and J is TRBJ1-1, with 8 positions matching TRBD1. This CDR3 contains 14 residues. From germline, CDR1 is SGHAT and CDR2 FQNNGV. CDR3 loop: CASSKDRGPAEVFF. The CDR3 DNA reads TGTGCCAGCAGCAAAGACAGGGGTCCCGCTGAAGTTTTCTTT.

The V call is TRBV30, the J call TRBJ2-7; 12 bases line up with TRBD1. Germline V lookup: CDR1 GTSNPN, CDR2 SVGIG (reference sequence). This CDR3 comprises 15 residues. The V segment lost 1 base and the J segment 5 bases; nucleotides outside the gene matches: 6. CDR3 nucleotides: TGTGCCTGGAGTGCGAGGGACAGGGGGCATCACGAGCAGTACTTC. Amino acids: CAWSARDRGHHEQYF.

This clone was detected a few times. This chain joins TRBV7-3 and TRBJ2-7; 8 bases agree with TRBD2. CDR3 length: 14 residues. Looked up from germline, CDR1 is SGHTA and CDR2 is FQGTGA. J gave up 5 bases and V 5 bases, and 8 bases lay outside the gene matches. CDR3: CASSDVAGGHEQYF. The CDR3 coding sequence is TGTGCCAGCAGCGATGTGGCGGGAGGCCACGAGCAGTACTTC.

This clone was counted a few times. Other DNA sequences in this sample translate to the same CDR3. This chain's CDR3 is CASSLGQNTEAFF. The DNA for the CDR3 is TGTGCCAGCAGCTTGGGACAGAACACTGAAGCTTTCTTT. The chain is built from TRBV7-3 and TRBJ1-1, with D possibly TRBD1 on 6 matching bases. Germline V gene lookup returns CDR1 SGHTA and CDR2 FQGTGA. The CDR3 runs 13 residues. V was trimmed by 3 bases and J by 1 base, leaving 6 bases between them.

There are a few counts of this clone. The CDR3 nucleotides are TGTGCCTGGAACGAACAGGGGGCGCACAATGAGCAGTTCTTC. Amino acid sequence: CAWNEQGAHNEQFF. V is TRBV30 and J is TRBJ2-1; TRBD1 matches 9 bases. The trim removed 4 bases at V and 5 bases at J, leaving 6 bases unmatched. CDR3 size: 14 residues. Germline lookup yields CDR1 GTSNPN and CDR2 SVGIG (reference sequence).

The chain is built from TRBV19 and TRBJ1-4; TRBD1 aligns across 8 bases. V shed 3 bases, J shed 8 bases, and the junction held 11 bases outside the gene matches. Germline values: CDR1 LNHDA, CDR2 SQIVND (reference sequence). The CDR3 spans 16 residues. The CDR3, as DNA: TGTGCCAGTAGTATGACGGGCAGGGGGCACGAAGAAAAACTGTTTTTT. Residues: CASSMTGRGHEEKLFF.

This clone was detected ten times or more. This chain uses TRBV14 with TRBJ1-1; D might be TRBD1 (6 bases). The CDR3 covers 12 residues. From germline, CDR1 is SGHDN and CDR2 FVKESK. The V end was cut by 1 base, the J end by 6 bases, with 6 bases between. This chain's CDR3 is CASSQAGAEAFF. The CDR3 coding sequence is TGTGCCAGCAGCCAAGCAGGGGCTGAAGCTTTCTTT.

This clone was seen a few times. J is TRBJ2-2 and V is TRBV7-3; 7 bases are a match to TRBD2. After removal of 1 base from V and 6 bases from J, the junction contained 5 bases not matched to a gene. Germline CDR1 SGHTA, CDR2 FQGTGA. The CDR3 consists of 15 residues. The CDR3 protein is CASSLSGSYSGELFF. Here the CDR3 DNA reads TGTGCCAGCAGCTTAAGCGGGAGTTATTCCGGGGAGCTGTTTTTT.

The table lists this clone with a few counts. CDR3 bases: TGCGCCAGCAGCGAGAGCGGTTACACAGATACGCAGTATTTT. It encodes CASSESGYTDTQYF. The chain joins TRBV5-1 to TRBJ2-3; TRBD2 might be the D (5 bases). The CDR3 is 14 amino acids. V was clipped by 4 bases and J by 2 bases, with 11 bases between them. Looked up from germline, CDR1 is SGHRS and CDR2 is YFSETQ.

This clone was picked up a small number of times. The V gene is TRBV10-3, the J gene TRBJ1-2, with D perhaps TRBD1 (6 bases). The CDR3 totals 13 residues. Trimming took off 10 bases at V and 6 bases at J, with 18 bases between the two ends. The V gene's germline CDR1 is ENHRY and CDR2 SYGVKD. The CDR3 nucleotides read TGTGCCACCAAACAGGGAGCGATAGATGGCTACACCTTC. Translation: CATKQGAIDGYTF.

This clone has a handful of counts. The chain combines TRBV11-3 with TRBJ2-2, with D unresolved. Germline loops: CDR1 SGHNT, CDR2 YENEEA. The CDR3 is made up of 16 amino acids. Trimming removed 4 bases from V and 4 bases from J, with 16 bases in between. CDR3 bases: TGTGCCAGCAGCTCAGGTCGTCAGTTCGTCACCGGGGAGCTGTTTTTT. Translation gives CASSSGRQFVTGELFF.